This TCR beta chain comes out of a study of shared clonotypes between healthy human individuals. General study findings and limits: With few donors, the genetic and exposure-history diversity represented was limited. When naive CD4 clonotypes were compared across a few donors, 4% to 5.5% were shared. It was the non-shared clonotypes that had lower generation probabilities than clonotypes shared by all four donors.

The CDR3 runs to 24 residues. Germline V gene sequence: CDR1 LNHDA, CDR2 SQIVND (reference sequence). V shed 5 bases and J 2 bases; nucleotides not matched to a gene: 33. CD45RA-negative memory and CD45RA+ naive subsets were split from the CD4+ cells. The table came from immunoSEQ multiplex PCR; TCRdb's copy has only in-frame clones and leaves some out. Here the sample spans 950,000 to 1,100,000 clones, around 76% being singletons. On this clone: The antigen is not known.

The sequenced material came from memory CD4+ T cells sorted from blood. The sample's subset: CD45RA-negative fraction. This clonotype was obtained from a man aged 18 to 29 in good health. The chain carries TRBV19 and TRBJ2-1; 7 nucleotides align to TRBD2. The chain's CDR3 is CASSGGPFLLASGDRHETYNEQFF. The CDR3 DNA reads TGTGCCAGTAGTGGTGGTCCGTTCCTCCTGGCTAGCGGTGACCGCCACGAGACCTACAATGAGCAGTTCTTC.